This T cell receptor beta chain is drawn from a study of blood T cell repertoires in COVID-19. About the research overall: Samples of COVID-19 (acute and convalescent) were obtained from the United States, Italy and Spain.

CDR1 is SGHRS, CDR2 YFSETQ, per germline. Trimming at V came to 3 bases and at J to 1 base, leaving 0 bases not matched to a gene. The CDR3 contains 14 residues. Followed over time, Seattle patients had been enrolled while infection was active. Assay: immunoSEQ multiplex PCR; the TCRdb copy retains only in-frame clones and omits some. The table shows 150,000 to 200,000 clones, with around 79% occurring only once. V usage is TRBV5-1 and J usage is TRBJ1-1; 10 bases fit TRBD1. Sequencing was done on a sample of peripheral blood. This receptor was taken from a woman aged 60 to 75 with COVID-19, enrolled during active disease. This CDR3 reads CASSWTGGNTEAFF. The CDR3 DNA follows: TGCGCCAGCAGCTGGACAGGGGGGAACACTGAAGCTTTCTTT.